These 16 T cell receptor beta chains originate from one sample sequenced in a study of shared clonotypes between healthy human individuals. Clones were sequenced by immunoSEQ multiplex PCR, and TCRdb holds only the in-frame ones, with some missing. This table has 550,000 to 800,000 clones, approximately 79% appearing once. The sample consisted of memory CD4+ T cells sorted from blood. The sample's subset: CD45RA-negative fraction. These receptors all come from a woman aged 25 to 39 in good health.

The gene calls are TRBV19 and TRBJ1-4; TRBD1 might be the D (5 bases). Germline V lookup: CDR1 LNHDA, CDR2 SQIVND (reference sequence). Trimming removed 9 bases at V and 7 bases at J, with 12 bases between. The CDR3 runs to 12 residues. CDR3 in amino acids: CASSDSREKLFF. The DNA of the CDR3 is TGTGCCAGCTCTGACAGTCGTGAAAAACTGTTTTTT.

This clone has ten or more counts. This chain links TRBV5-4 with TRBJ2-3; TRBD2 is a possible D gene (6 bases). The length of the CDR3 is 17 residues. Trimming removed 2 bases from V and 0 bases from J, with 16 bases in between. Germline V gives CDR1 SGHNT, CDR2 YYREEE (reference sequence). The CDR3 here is CASSLRGINPSTDTQYF. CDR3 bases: TGTGCCAGCAGCTTACGCGGGATCAATCCTAGCACAGATACGCAGTATTTT.

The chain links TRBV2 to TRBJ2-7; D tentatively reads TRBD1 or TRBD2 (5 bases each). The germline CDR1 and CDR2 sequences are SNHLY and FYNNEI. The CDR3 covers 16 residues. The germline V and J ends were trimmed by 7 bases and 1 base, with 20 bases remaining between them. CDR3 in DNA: TGTGCCAGCACTGATGGGGACCTCAGGTTATCCTACGAGCAGTACTTC. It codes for CASTDGDLRLSYEQYF.

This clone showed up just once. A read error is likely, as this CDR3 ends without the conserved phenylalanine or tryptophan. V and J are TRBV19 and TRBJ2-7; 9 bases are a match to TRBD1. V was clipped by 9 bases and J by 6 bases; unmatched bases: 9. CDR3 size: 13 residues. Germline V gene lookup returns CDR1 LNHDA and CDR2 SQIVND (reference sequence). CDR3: CARGGGQGLEQYS. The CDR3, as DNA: TGTGCCAGAGGGGGCGGACAGGGGCTCGAGCAGTACTCC.

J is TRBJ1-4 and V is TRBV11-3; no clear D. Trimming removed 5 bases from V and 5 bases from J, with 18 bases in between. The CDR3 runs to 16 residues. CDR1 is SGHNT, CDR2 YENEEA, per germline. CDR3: CASSPVGRLPNEKLFF. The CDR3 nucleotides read TGTGCCAGCAGCCCCGTTGGCAGGCTCCCAAATGAAAAACTGTTTTTT. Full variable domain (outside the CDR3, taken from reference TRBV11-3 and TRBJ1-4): EAGVVQSPRYKIIEKKQPVAFWCNPISGHNTLYWYLQNLGQGPELLIRYENEEAVDDSQLPKDRFSAERLKGVDSTLKIQPAELGDSAVYLCASSPVGRLPNEKLFFGSGTQLSVL.

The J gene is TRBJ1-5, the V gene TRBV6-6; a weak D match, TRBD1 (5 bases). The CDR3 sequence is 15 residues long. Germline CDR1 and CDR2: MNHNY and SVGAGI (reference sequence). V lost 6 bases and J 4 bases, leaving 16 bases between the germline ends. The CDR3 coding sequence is TGTGCCAGCAGACCCTTCGGGACGGCGAATCAGCCCCAGCATTTT. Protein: CASRPFGTANQPQHF.

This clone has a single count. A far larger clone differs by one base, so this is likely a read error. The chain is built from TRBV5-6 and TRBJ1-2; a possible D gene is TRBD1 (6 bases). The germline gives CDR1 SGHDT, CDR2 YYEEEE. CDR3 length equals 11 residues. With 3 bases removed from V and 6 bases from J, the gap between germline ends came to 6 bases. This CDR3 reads CASSSGDGYTF. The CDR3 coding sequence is TGTGCCAGCAGCTCAGGGGATGGCTACACCTTC. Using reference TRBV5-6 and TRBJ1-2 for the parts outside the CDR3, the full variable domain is DAGVTQSPTHLIKTRGQQVTLRCSPKSGHDTVSWYQQALGQGPQFIFQYYEEEERQRGNFPDRFSGHQFPNYSSELNVNALLLGDSALYLCASSSGDGYTFGSGTRLTVV.

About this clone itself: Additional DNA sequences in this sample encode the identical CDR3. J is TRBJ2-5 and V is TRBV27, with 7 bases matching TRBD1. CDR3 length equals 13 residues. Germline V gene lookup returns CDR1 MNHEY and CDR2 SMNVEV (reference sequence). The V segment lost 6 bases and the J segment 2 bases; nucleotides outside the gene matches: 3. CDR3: CASRRQGQETQYF. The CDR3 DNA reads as TGTGCCAGCAGAAGACAGGGTCAAGAGACCCAGTACTTC.

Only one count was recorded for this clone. CDR3 protein: CASSPRYSDRDQETQYF. The CDR3 DNA sequence: TGTGCCAGCTCACCACGGTACTCCGACAGGGACCAAGAGACCCAGTACTTC. This rearrangement joins TRBV18 to TRBJ2-5; 7 bases match TRBD1. The germline V gene encodes CDR1 KGHSH and CDR2 LQKENI. The trim removed 1 base at V and 0 bases at J, leaving 8 bases unmatched. The CDR3 totals 17 residues.

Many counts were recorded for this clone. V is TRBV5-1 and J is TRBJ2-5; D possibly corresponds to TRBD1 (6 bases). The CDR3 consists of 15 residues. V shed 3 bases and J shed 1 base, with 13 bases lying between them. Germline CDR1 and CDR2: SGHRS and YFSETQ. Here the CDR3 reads CASSWGQGLQETQYF. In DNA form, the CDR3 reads TGCGCCAGCAGCTGGGGGCAGGGCCTCCAAGAGACCCAGTACTTC. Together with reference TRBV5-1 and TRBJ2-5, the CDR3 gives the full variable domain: KAGVTQTPRYLIKTRGQQVTLSCSPISGHRSVSWYQQTPGQGLQFLFEYFSETQRNKGNFPGRFSGRQFSNSRSEMNVSTLELGDSALYLCASSWGQGLQETQYFGPGTRLLVL.

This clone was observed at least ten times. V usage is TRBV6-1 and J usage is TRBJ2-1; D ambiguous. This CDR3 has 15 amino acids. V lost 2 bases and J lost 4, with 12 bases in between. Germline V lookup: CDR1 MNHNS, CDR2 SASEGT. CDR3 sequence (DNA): TGTGCCAGCAGTGAATCAGGAGTCCAATACAATGAGCAGTTCTTC. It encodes CASSESGVQYNEQFF.

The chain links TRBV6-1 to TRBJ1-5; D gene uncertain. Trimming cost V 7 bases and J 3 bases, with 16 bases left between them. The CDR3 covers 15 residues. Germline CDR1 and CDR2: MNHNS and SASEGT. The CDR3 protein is CASTSLGSLNQPQHF. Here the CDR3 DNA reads TGTGCCAGCACCTCCCTCGGCAGCCTCAATCAGCCCCAGCATTTT.

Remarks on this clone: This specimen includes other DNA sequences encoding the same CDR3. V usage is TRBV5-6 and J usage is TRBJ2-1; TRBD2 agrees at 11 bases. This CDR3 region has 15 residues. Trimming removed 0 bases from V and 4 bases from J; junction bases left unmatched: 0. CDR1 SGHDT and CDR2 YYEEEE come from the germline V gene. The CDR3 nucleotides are TGTGCCAGCAGCTTGGGACTAGCGGGATACAATGAGCAGTTCTTC. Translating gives CASSLGLAGYNEQFF.

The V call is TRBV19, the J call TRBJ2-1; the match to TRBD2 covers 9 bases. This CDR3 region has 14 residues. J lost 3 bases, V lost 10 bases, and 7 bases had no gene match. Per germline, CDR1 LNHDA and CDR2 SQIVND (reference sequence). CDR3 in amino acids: CATRAGGRYNEQFF. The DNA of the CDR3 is TGTGCCACCCGAGCGGGAGGCCGCTACAATGAGCAGTTCTTC. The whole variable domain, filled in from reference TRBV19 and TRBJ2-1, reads DGGITQSPKYLFRKEGQNVTLSCEQNLNHDAMYWYRQDPGQGLRLIYYSQIVNDFQKGDIAEGYSVSREKKESFPLTVTSAQKNPTAFYLCATRAGGRYNEQFFGPGTRLTVL.

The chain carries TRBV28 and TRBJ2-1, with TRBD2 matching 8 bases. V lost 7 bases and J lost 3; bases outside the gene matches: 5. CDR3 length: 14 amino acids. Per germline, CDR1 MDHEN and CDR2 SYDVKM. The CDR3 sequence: CASIISGNYNEQFF. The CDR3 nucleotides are TGTGCCAGCATCATTAGCGGGAACTACAATGAGCAGTTCTTC.

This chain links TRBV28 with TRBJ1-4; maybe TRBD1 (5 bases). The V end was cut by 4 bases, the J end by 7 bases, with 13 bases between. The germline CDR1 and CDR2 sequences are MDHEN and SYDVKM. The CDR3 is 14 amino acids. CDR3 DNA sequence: TGTGCCAGCAGTTCCTCCGGGGCAGGTGAAAAACTGTTTTTT. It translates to CASSSSGAGEKLFF.